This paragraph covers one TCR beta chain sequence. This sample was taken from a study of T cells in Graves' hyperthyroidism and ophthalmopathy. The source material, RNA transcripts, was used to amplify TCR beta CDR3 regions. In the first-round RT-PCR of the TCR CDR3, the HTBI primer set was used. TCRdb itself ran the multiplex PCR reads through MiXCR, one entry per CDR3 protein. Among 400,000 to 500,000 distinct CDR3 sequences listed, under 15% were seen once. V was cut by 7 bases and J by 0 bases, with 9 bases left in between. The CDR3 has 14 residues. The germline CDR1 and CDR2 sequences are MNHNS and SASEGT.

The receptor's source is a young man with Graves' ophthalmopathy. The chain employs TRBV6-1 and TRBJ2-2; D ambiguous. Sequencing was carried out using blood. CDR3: CASKRLANTGELFF. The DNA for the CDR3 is TGTGCCAGCAAAAGACTGGCGAACACCGGGGAGCTGTTTTTT.